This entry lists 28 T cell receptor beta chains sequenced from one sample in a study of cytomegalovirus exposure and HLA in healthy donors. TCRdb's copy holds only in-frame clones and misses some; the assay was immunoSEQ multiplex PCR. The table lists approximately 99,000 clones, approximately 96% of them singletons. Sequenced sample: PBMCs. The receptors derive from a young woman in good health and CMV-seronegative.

CDR3 sequence reads: CASSFSQGNQPQHF. The CDR3 DNA reads as TGTGCCAGCAGTTTTTCTCAGGGTAATCAGCCCCAGCATTTT. The V and J genes are TRBV2 and TRBJ1-5; D possibly corresponds to TRBD1 (5 bases). V was trimmed by 5 bases and J by 4 bases, leaving 12 bases between them. There are 14 residues in the CDR3. The germline gives CDR1 SNHLY, CDR2 FYNNEI.

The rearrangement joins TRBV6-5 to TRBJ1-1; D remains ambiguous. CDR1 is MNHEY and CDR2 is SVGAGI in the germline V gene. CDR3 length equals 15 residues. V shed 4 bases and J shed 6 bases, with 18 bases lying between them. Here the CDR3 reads CASSLLDGVAAEAFF. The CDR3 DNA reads TGTGCCAGCAGTTTATTAGACGGGGTGGCGGCTGAAGCTTTCTTT.

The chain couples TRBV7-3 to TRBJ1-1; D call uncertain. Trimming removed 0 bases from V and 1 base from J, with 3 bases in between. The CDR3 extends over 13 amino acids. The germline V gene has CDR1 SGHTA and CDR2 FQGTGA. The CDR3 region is CASSLTRNTEAFF. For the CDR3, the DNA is TGTGCCAGCAGCTTAACCAGGAACACTGAAGCTTTCTTT.

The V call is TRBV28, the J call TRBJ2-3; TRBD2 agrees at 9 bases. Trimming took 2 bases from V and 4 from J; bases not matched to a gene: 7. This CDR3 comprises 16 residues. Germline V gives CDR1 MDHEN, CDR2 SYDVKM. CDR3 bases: TGTGCCAGCAGTTTAGATCTGCCTAGCGGGGCAGATACGCAGTATTTT. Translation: CASSLDLPSGADTQYF.

CDR3 DNA sequence: TGTGCCAGCAGTTACGGGTCAGGACTCACTGGCTACACCTTC. This gives the protein CASSYGSGLTGYTF. The chain couples TRBV6-5 to TRBJ1-2; D is undetermined. The germline V and J ends were trimmed by 2 bases and 7 bases, with 14 bases remaining between them. Germline-derived CDR1 and CDR2 are MNHEY and SVGAGI. There are 14 residues in the CDR3.

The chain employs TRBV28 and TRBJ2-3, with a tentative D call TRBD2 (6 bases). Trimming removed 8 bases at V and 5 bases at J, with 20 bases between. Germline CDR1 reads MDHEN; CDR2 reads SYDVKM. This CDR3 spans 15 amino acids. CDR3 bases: TGTGCCAGCGCGACCAGACTAGTTGGTGTAGATACGCAGTATTTT. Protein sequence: CASATRLVGVDTQYF. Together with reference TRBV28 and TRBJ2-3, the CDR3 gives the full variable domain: DVKVTQSSRYLVKRTGEKVFLECVQDMDHENMFWYRQDPGLGLRLIYFSYDVKMKEKGDIPEGYSVSREKKERFSLILESASTNQTSMYLCASATRLVGVDTQYFGPGTRLTVL.

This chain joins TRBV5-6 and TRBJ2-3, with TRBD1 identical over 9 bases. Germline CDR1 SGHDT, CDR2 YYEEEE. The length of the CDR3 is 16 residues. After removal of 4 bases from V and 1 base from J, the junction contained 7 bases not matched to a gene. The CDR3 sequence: CASSTGTGLGTDTQYF. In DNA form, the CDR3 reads TGTGCCAGCAGCACCGGGACAGGGCTTGGCACAGATACGCAGTATTTT.

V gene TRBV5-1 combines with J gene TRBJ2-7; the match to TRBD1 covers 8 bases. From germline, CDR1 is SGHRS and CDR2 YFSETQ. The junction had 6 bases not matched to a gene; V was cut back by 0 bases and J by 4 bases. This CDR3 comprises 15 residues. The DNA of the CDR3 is TGCGCCAGCAGCTTGGATTCGACAGGGGTATACGAGCAGTACTTC. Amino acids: CASSLDSTGVYEQYF.

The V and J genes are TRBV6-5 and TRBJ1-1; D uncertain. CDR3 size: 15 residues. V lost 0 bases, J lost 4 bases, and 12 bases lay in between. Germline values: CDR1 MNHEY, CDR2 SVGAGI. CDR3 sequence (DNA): TGTGCCAGCAGTTACTCGATAGAGGGCGGCACTGAAGCTTTCTTT. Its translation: CASSYSIEGGTEAFF.

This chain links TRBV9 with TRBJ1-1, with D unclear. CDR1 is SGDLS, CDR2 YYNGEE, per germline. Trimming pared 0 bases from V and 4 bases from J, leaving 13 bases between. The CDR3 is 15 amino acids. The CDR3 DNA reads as TGTGCCAGCAGCGTAGGTGGGGTACGGGGCACTGAAGCTTTCTTT. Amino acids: CASSVGGVRGTEAFF.

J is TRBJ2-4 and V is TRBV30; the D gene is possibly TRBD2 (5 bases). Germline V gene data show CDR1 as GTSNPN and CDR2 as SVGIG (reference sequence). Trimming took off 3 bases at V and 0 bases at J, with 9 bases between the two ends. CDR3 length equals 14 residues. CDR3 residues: CAWSRGLAKNIQYF. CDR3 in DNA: TGTGCCTGGAGCCGCGGACTAGCCAAAAACATTCAGTACTTC. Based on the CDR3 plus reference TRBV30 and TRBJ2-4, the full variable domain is SQTIHQWPATLVQPVGSPLSLECTVEGTSNPNLYWYRQAAGRGLQLLFYSVGIGQISSEVPQNLSASRPQDRQFILSSKKLLLSDSGFYLCAWSRGLAKNIQYFGAGTRLSVL.

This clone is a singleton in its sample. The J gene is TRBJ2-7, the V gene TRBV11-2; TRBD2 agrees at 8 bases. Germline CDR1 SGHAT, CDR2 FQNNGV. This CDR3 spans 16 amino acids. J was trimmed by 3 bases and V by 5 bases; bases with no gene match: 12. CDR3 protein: CASSPPGGVGDYEQYF. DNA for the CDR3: TGTGCCAGCAGCCCGCCGGGAGGGGTGGGGGACTACGAGCAGTACTTC.

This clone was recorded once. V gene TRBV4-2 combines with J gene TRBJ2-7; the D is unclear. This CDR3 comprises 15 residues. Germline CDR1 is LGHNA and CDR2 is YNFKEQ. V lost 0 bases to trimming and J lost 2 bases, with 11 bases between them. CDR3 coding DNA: TGTGCCAGCAGCCAAGATCTTGGCTTGACCTACGAGCAGTACTTC. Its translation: CASSQDLGLTYEQYF.

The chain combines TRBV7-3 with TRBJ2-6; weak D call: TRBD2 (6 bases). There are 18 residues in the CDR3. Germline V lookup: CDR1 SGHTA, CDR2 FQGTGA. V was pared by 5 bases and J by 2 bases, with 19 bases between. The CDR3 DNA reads TGTGCCAGCAGCGAGAAAGGCGGGACTCTCCCTGGGGCCAACGTCCTGACTTTC. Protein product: CASSEKGGTLPGANVLTF.

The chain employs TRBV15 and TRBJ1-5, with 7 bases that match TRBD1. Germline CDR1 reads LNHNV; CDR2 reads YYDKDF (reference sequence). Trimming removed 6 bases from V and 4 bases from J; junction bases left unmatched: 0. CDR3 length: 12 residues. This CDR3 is CATRTGNQPQHF. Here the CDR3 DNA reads TGTGCCACCAGGACAGGGAATCAGCCCCAGCATTTT.

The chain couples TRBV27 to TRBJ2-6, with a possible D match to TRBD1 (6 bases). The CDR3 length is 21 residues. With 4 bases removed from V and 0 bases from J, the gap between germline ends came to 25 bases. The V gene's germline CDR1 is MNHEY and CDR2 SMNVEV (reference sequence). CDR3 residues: CASSSTNPQGSIVSGANVLTF. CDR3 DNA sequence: TGTGCCAGCAGTTCGACAAACCCACAGGGCTCTATTGTCTCTGGGGCCAACGTCCTGACTTTC.

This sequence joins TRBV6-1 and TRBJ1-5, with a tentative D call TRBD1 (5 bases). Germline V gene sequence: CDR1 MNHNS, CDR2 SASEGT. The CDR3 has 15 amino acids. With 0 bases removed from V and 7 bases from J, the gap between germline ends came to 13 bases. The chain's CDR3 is CASSEAEGAGQPQHF. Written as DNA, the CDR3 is TGTGCCAGCAGTGAAGCTGAAGGGGCAGGGCAGCCCCAGCATTTT.

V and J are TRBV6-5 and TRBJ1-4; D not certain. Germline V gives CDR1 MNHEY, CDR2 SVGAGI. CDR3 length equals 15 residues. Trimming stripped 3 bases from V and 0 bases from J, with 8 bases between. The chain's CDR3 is CASSYGSATNEKLFF. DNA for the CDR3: TGTGCCAGCAGTTATGGAAGCGCAACTAATGAAAAACTGTTTTTT.

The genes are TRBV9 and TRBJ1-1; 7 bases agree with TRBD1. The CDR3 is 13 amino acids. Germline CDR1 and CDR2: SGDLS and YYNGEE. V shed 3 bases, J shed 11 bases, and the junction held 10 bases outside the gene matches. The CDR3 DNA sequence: TGTGCCAGCAGCGGCGGGGACAGTGAATTGGCTTTCTTT. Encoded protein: CASSGGDSELAFF.

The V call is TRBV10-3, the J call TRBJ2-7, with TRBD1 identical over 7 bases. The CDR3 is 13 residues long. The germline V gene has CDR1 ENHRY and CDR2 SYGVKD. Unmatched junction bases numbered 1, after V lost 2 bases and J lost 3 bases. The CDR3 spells CAISEGTVYEQYF. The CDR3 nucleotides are TGTGCCATCAGTGAGGGGACAGTCTACGAGCAGTACTTC.

Written as DNA, the CDR3 is TGTGCCAGCAGCTTAGGGGGCCGGAGTAATTCACCCCTCCACTTT. Translating gives CASSLGGRSNSPLHF. The genes are TRBV7-9 and TRBJ1-6; TRBD1 might be the D (5 bases). Trimming pared 1 base from V and 6 bases from J, leaving 10 bases between. Germline-derived CDR1 and CDR2 are SEHNR and FQNEAQ (reference sequence). The CDR3 is 15 residues long. Filled out from reference TRBV7-9 and TRBJ1-6, the complete variable domain reads DTGVSQNPRHKITKRGQNVTFRCDPISEHNRLYWYRQTLGQGPEFLTYFQNEAQLEKSRLLSDRFSAERPKGSFSTLEIQRTEQGDSAMYLCASSLGGRSNSPLHFGNGTRLTVT.

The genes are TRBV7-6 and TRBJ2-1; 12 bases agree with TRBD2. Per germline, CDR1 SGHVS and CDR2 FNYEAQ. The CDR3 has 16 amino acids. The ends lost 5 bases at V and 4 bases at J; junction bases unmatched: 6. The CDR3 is CASSIGLAGHYNEQFF. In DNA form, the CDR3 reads TGTGCCAGCAGCATAGGACTAGCGGGGCATTACAATGAGCAGTTCTTC.

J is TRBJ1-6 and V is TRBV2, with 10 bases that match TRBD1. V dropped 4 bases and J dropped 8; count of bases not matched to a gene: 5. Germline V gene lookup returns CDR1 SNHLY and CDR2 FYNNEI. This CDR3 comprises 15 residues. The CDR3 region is CASSGSGTGDSPLHF. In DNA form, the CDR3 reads TGTGCCAGCAGTGGTTCTGGGACAGGGGATTCACCCCTCCACTTT.

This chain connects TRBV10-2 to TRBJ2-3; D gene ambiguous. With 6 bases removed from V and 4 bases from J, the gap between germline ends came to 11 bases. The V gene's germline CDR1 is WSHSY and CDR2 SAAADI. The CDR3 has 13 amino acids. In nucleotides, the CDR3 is TGCGCCAGCAGAACCTATTCGTCAGATACGCAGTATTTT. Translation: CASRTYSSDTQYF.

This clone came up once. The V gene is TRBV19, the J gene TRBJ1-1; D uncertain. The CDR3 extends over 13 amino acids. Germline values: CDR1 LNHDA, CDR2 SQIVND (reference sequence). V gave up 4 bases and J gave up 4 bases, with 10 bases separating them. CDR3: CASSTTAATEAFF. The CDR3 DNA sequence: TGTGCCAGTAGTACGACGGCGGCCACTGAAGCTTTCTTT.

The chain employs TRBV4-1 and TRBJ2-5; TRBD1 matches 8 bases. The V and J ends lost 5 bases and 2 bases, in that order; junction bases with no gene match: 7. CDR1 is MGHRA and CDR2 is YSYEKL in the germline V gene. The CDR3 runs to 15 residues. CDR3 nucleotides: TGCGCCAGCAGCAAATGGACAGGGCTGCAAGAGACCCAGTACTTC. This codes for CASSKWTGLQETQYF.

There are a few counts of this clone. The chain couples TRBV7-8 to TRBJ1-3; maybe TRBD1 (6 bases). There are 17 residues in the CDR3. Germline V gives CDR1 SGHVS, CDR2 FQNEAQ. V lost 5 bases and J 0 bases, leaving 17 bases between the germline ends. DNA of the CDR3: TGTGCCAGCAGCGCCTCGTTTACAGGGAGCTCTGGAAACACCATATATTTT. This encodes CASSASFTGSSGNTIYF. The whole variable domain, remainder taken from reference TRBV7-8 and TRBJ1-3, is GAGVSQSPRYKVAKRGQDVALRCDPISGHVSLFWYQQALGQGPEFLTYFQNEAQLDKSGLPSDRFFAERPEGSVSTLKIQRTQQEDSAVYLCASSASFTGSSGNTIYFGEGSWLTVV.

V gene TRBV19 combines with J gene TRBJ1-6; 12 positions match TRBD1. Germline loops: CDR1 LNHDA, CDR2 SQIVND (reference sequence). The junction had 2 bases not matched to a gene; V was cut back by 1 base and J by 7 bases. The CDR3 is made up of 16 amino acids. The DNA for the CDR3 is TGTGCCAGTAGTATAGCTGGGACAGGGGGCAATTCACCCCTCCACTTT. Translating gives CASSIAGTGGNSPLHF.